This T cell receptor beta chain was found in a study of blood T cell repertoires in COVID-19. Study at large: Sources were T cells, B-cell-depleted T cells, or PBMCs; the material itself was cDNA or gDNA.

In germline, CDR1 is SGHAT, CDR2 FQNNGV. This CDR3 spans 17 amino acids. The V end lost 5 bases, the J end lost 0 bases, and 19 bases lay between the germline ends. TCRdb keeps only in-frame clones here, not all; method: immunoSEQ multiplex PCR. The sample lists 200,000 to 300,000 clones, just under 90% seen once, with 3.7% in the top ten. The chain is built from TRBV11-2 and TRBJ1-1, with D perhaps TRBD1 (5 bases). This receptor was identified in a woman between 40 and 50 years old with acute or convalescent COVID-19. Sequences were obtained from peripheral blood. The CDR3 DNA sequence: TGTGCCAGCAGCCGAGGGACTTCCCTCCTCATGAACACTGAAGCTTTCTTT. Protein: CASSRGTSLLMNTEAFF.